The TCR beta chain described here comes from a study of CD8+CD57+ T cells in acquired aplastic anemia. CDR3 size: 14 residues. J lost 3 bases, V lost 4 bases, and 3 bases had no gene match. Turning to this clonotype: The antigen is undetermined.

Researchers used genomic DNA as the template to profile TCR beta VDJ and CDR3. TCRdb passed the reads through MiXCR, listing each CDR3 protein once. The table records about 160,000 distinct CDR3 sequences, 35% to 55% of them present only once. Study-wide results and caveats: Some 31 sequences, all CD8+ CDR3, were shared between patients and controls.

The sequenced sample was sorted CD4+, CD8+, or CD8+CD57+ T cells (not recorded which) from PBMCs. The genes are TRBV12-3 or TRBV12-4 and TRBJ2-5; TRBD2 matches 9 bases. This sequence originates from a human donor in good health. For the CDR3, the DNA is TGTGCCAGCAGTTATAGCGGGAGTGAAGAGACCCAGTACTTC. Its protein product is CASSYSGSEETQYF.